A selection of T cell receptor beta chains follows, all from one sample in a study of cytomegalovirus exposure and HLA in healthy donors. Here immunoSEQ multiplex PCR was the method, and the copy in TCRdb shows in-frame clones only, minus some. The sample holds 150,000 to 250,000 clones, around 86% seen once. The source material was PBMCs. The source is a woman aged 50 to 65 in good health and CMV-seropositive. CDR3s include the opening cysteine and the closing phenylalanine or tryptophan. A D gene is named only where the DNA matches it firmly. Some rows have no size entry. The others give once, few or many, or a class for an expanded clone.

TGTGCCAGCAGCTGGACTAGCGGCGGCACCGGGGAGCTGTTTTTT,CASSWTSGGTGELFF,15,TRBJ2-2,TRBD2,once,TRBV7-2
TGTGCCATCAGTGGGGGGGGAACTTCTGGAAACACCATATATTTT,CAISGGGTSGNTIYF,15,TRBJ1-3,NA,few,TRBV10-3
TGCGCCAGCAGCCCTGGACAGTCCAACACCATATATTTT,CASSPGQSNTIYF,13,TRBJ1-3,NA,NA,TRBV5-1
TGTGCCAGCAGCTTAGTAGCGTTGGTCAATGAGCAGTTCTTC,CASSLVALVNEQFF,14,TRBJ2-1,NA,NA,TRBV7-9
TGCAGTGCTCCCCGGGGTGAAGCTTTCTTT,CSAPRGEAFF,10,TRBJ1-1,NA,NA,TRBV20-1
TGCGCCAGCAGCTGGACCGGGACTTATCTCGAGCAGTACTTC,CASSWTGTYLEQYF,14,TRBJ2-7,NA,NA,TRBV5-1
TGTGCCTGGACGACCCGGGACAGGGGAGAAAAACTGTTTTTT,CAWTTRDRGEKLFF,14,TRBJ1-4,TRBD1,NA,TRBV30
TGTGCCAGCAGCTTTAATCGGGCAGGGAGGCAGAACAGTCAGTACTTC,CASSFNRAGRQNSQYF,16,TRBJ2-4,NA,NA,TRBV11-3
TGTGCCAGCAGCTTAGTTCCCGCCGGGGAGCTGTTTTTT,CASSLVPAGELFF,13,TRBJ2-2,NA,NA,TRBV7-9
TGTGCCAGTAGTATGGCCCGACAGGTTTTCAATGAGCAGTTCTTC,CASSMARQVFNEQFF,15,TRBJ2-1,NA,NA,TRBV19
TGTGCCATCAGTTCCGGGACTAGCAAAAACACCGGGGAGCTGTTTTTT,CAISSGTSKNTGELFF,16,TRBJ2-2,TRBD2,NA,TRBV10-3
TGTGCCAGCAGTTTTGATCCCGGGACAGGGTTTGGAACCTTC,CASSFDPGTGFGTF,14,TRBJ1-2,TRBD1,NA,TRBV28
TGTGCCAGCAGTCGACAGGGGACTTCCTACGAGCAGTACTTC,CASSRQGTSYEQYF,14,TRBJ2-7,TRBD1,once,TRBV6-5
TGTGCCAGCTCACCTGGACAGGTTAACACTGAAGCTTTCTTT,CASSPGQVNTEAFF,14,TRBJ1-1,TRBD1,NA,TRBV18
TGTGCCAGCAGTTACTCGTATGGGACAGATAATTCACCCCTCCACTTT,CASSYSYGTDNSPLHF,16,TRBJ1-6,TRBD1,once,TRBV6-5
TGTGCCAGCAGCCAATCTTCGGATTCACCCCTCCACTTT,CASSQSSDSPLHF,13,TRBJ1-6,NA,NA,TRBV16
TGTGCCAGCAGTGAAGGTGCTGCGGTACAAGAGACCCAGTACTTC,CASSEGAAVQETQYF,15,TRBJ2-5,NA,NA,TRBV25-1
TGCGCCAGCAGCCGACTACAGGGGGCGGGGGACACTGAAGCTTTCTTT,CASSRLQGAGDTEAFF,16,TRBJ1-1,TRBD1,NA,TRBV4-1
TGTGCCAGCAGCGAACAGAGCTCTGGGGCCAACGTCCTGACTTTC,CASSEQSSGANVLTF,15,TRBJ2-6,NA,NA,TRBV5-4
TGTGCCAGCAGTGAAACGACTAGCGGGAGGGCCCACAATGAGCAGTTCTTC,CASSETTSGRAHNEQFF,17,TRBJ2-1,TRBD2,NA,TRBV6-1
TGCGCCAGCAGCCCCCCGACGAGCGGGGGGGCAAATGAGCAGTTCTTC,CASSPPTSGGANEQFF,16,TRBJ2-1,TRBD2,NA,TRBV4-1
TGTGCCAGCAGCTTAGTTAAGGAGGGAGGAAAGTACTTC,CASSLVKEGGKYF,13,TRBJ2-7,NA,NA,TRBV7-9
TGTGCCAGCTCACCACGGGAGGGCAACAATGAGCAGTTCTTC,CASSPREGNNEQFF,14,TRBJ2-1,TRBD2,NA,TRBV18
TGCAGCGTTGGGGAGCGGAGTCGGGGCTACACCTTC,CSVGERSRGYTF,12,TRBJ1-2,NA,NA,TRBV29-1
TGTGCCAGCAGCGCCGTAGCGGCAGCCAAAAACATTCAGTACTTC,CASSAVAAAKNIQYF,15,TRBJ2-4,NA,NA,TRBV7-2
TGTGCCAGCAGCTTGATAGAGACAGACTACAATGAGCAGTTCTTC,CASSLIETDYNEQFF,15,TRBJ2-1,NA,NA,TRBV5-6
TGCGCCAGCAGCTTGGGCGGGACAGCAAACTACAATGAGCAGTTCTTC,CASSLGGTANYNEQFF,16,TRBJ2-1,NA,NA,TRBV5-1
TGTGCCAGCATCGACCCCCCGGGACAGGGTGGTTACACCTTC,CASIDPPGQGGYTF,14,TRBJ1-2,TRBD1,NA,TRBV6-1
TGTGCCAGCTCGTCCGGACAGGGGGTTGAAGCTTTCTTT,CASSSGQGVEAFF,13,TRBJ1-1,TRBD1,NA,TRBV18
TGTTCCAGCAGCTCCCGACTAGAGAGTACAGATACGCAGTATTTT,CSSSSRLESTDTQYF,15,TRBJ2-3,NA,NA,TRBV7-9
TGTGCCAGCAGCGTAGTCACGGGTGAAGCTTTCTTT,CASSVVTGEAFF,12,TRBJ1-1,NA,NA,TRBV9
TGTGCCAGCCACAGGGCCGGTGAACAACAGTATTTT,CASHRAGEQQYF,12,TRBJ2-3,NA,NA,TRBV6-1
TGTGCCAGCAGAGCAGGGACAGGGGTTCAAGAGACCCAGTACTTC,CASRAGTGVQETQYF,15,TRBJ2-5,TRBD1,NA,TRBV27
TGTGCCATCAGCGACTTCGACAGGGGGGGAAACACCATATATTTT,CAISDFDRGGNTIYF,15,TRBJ1-3,TRBD1,NA,TRBV10-3
TGTGCCAGCAGCTCCATAGCGGGGGGGTTAAACAATGAGCAGTTCTTC,CASSSIAGGLNNEQFF,16,TRBJ2-1,TRBD2,NA,TRBV11-2
TGTGCCGGGGGGGTAAGGAGCTCCTACGAGCAGTACTTC,CAGGVRSSYEQYF,13,TRBJ2-7,TRBD2,NA,TRBV11-3
TGTGCCATTTCGCAGCAGGGCCGTCCCCAGCATTTT,CAISQQGRPQHF,12,TRBJ1-5,NA,NA,TRBV6-4
TGTGCCAGCAGCCAGAGCCCTAATGAAAAACTGTTTTTT,CASSQSPNEKLFF,13,TRBJ1-4,NA,NA,TRBV14
TGTGCCATCAGTCCTAGCGGGAGTCTCTACAATGAGCAGTTCTTC,CAISPSGSLYNEQFF,15,TRBJ2-1,TRBD2,NA,TRBV10-3
TGTGCCAGCAGTACCGGGACTAGCCCCATAGGGCAGTACTTC,CASSTGTSPIGQYF,14,TRBJ2-7,TRBD2,once,TRBV28
TGTGCCACCAGCTTGGGACTAGCGGGGTTAAATGAGCAGTTCTTC,CATSLGLAGLNEQFF,15,TRBJ2-1,TRBD2,NA,TRBV15
TGTGCCATCAGGAAGACGGGACTCTCTGGAAACACCATATATTTT,CAIRKTGLSGNTIYF,15,TRBJ1-3,NA,NA,TRBV10-3
TGCAGCGTCGTCACAACAGGGGGTCAGCCCCAGCATTTT,CSVVTTGGQPQHF,13,TRBJ1-5,TRBD1,NA,TRBV29-1
TGTGCCAGCAGCTTGGACTTAGTCGGGGAGCTGTTTTTT,CASSLDLVGELFF,13,TRBJ2-2,NA,NA,TRBV5-4
TGTGCCAGCAGTCCTAGCGGGGGAGATACGCAGTATTTT,CASSPSGGDTQYF,13,TRBJ2-3,TRBD2,few,TRBV6-5
TGTGCCAGCAGTTTAGCGGGGCCGAACAGTCAGTACTTC,CASSLAGPNSQYF,13,TRBJ2-4,NA,NA,TRBV28
TGTGCCAGCAGTGAAAATGGGGGGGCTTACGGTCAGCCCCAGCATTTT,CASSENGGAYGQPQHF,16,TRBJ1-5,NA,once,TRBV2
TGTGCCAGCAGTGAGGGACAGGGACCGGCTCGCGAGCAGTACTTC,CASSEGQGPAREQYF,15,TRBJ2-7,TRBD1,NA,TRBV2
TGTGCCAGCAGCTCAGGACTGCACTCCTACGAGCAGTACTTC,CASSSGLHSYEQYF,14,TRBJ2-7,NA,NA,TRBV7-4
TGTGCCAGCAGTTCCGCGGGAGGGCTAGGCAATGAGCAGTTCTTC,CASSSAGGLGNEQFF,15,TRBJ2-1,TRBD2,NA,TRBV28
TGTGCCAGCAGCTTAGAAACAGGGGGCTACCAAGAGACCCAGTACTTC,CASSLETGGYQETQYF,16,TRBJ2-5,TRBD1,NA,TRBV7-8
TGTGCCAGTAGTATAGTTCCAGGGGGAATCAATTCACCCCTCCACTTT,CASSIVPGGINSPLHF,16,TRBJ1-6,TRBD1,NA,TRBV19
TGCAGTGCGGGAGCCGGGGAGCTGTTTTTT,CSAGAGELFF,10,TRBJ2-2,NA,NA,TRBV20-1
TGTGCCAGCAGTCCGTGGGGTGGGGGCGATCAGTCTGAAGCTTTCTTT,CASSPWGGGDQSEAFF,16,TRBJ1-1,NA,few,TRBV27
TGTGCCAGTAGTATAAACAGGGGTGAAAATCAGCCCCAGCATTTT,CASSINRGENQPQHF,15,TRBJ1-5,TRBD1,NA,TRBV19
TGCGCCAGCAGCCTAGGACACTATCCTGGGGTTCAGCAGTACTTC,CASSLGHYPGVQQYF,15,TRBJ2-7,NA,NA,TRBV5-1
TGCGCCAGCAGCATGGACAGGGGGGCCTCCTACGAGCAGTACTTC,CASSMDRGASYEQYF,15,TRBJ2-7,TRBD1,NA,TRBV5-1
TGTGCCAGCAGTTTCGAGGGTACCTCCTACGAGCAGTACTTC,CASSFEGTSYEQYF,14,TRBJ2-7,NA,NA,TRBV28
TGCGCCAGCAGCCAAGTGACCTTCTTACAGGGTTTCAATGAGCGGTTCTTC,CASSQVTFLQGFNERFF,17,TRBJ2-1,NA,NA,TRBV4-1
TGTTCCAGCAGCTTAGGGAGGGCTACTAACTATGGCTACACCTTC,CSSSLGRATNYGYTF,15,TRBJ1-2,NA,once,TRBV7-9